This T cell receptor beta chain was obtained from a study of breast tumors, draining lymph nodes, adjacent tissues. Broader study findings: Luminal-like breast cancer showed significantly higher tumor–nontumor repertoire similarity than basal-like. Tumor T cell lymph node origin was a supported hypothesis, not proven.

V gave up 2 bases and J gave up 2 bases, with 19 bases separating them. The germline CDR1 and CDR2 sequences are SGHDN and FVKESK. The CDR3 contains 18 residues. TCRdb called the multiplex PCR reads again in MiXCR, with one record for every CDR3 protein. The table shows tens of thousands of distinct CDR3 sequences, with roughly three quarters occurring only once. Worth noting for this clonotype: The antigen remains undetermined.

Source material: tumor-adjacent breast tissue. This TCR was recovered from a female donor with breast cancer. Some clones in this sample may be carry-over from other donors' samples. V gene TRBV14 combines with J gene TRBJ2-1, with a tentative D call TRBD2 (6 bases). The chain's CDR3 is CASSQSSWFSGPYNEQFF. The CDR3, as DNA: TGTGCCAGCAGCCAAAGCTCTTGGTTTAGCGGACCCTACAATGAGCAGTTCTTC.